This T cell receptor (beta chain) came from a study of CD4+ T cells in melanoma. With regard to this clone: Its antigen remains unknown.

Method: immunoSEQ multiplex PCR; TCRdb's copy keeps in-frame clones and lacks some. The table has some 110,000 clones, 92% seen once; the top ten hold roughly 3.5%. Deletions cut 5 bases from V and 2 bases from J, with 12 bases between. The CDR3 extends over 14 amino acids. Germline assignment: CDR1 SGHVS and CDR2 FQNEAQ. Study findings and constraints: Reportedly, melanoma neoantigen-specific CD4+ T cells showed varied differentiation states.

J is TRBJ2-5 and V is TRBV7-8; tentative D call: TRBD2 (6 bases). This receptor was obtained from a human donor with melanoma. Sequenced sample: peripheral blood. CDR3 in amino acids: CASSPRDLQETQYF. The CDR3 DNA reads TGTGCCAGCAGCCCACGGGACTTACAAGAGACCCAGTACTTC.